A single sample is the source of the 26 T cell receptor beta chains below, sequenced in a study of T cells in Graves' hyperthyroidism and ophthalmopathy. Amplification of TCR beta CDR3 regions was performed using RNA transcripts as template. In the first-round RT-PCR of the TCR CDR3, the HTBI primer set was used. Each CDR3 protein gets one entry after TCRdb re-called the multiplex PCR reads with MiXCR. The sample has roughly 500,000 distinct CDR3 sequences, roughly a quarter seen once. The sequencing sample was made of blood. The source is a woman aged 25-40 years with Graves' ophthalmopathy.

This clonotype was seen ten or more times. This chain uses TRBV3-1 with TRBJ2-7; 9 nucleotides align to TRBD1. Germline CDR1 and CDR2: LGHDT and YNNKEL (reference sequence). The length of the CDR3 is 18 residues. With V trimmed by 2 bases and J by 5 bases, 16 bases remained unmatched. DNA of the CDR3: TGTGCCAGCAGCCAATATATAAATAATCCGGGACAGGGTGACGAGCAGTACTTC. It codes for CASSQYINNPGQGDEQYF.

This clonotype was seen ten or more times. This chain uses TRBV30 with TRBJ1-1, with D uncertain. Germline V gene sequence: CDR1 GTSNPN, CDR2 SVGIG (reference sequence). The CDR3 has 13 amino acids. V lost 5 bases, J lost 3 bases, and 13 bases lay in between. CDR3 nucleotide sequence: TGTGCCTGGCAATTATACGGGTACACTGAAGCTTTCTTT. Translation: CAWQLYGYTEAFF.

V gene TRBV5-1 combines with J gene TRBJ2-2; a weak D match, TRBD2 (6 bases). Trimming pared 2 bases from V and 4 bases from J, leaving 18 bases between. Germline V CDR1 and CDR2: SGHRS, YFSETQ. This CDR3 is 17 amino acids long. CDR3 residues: CASSFWSGQGSTGELFF. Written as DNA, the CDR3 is TGCGCCAGCAGCTTTTGGAGCGGGCAAGGAAGCACCGGGGAGCTGTTTTTT.

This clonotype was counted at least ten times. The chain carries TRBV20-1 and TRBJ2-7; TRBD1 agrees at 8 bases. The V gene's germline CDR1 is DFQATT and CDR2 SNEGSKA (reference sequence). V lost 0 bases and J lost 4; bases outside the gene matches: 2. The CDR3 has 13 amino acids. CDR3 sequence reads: CSAREDRDYEQYF. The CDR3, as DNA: TGCAGTGCTAGAGAGGACAGGGATTACGAGCAGTACTTC.

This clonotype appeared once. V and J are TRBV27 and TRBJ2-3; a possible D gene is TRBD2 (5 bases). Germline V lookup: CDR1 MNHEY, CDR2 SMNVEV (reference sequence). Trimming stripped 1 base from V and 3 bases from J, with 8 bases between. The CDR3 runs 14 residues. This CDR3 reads CASSLLDWTDTQYF. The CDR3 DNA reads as TGTGCCAGCAGTTTATTGGACTGGACAGATACGCAGTATTTT.

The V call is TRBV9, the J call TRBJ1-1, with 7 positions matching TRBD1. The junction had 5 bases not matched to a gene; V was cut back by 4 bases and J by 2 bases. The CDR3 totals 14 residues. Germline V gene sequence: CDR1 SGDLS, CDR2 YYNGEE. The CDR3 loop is CASSPGTDNTEAFF. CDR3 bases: TGTGCCAGCAGCCCTGGGACAGATAACACTGAAGCTTTCTTT.

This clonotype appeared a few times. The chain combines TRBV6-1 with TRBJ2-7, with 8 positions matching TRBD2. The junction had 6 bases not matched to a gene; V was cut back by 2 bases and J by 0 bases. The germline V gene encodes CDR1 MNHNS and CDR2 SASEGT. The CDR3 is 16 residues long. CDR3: CASSEPTSVLSYEQYF. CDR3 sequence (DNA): TGTGCCAGCAGTGAACCGACTAGCGTCCTCTCCTACGAGCAGTACTTC.

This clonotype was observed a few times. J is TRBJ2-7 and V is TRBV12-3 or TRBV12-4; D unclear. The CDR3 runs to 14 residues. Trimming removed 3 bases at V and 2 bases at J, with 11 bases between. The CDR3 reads CASSFQGPTYEQYF. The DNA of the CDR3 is TGTGCCAGCAGTTTCCAAGGTCCCACCTACGAGCAGTACTTC.

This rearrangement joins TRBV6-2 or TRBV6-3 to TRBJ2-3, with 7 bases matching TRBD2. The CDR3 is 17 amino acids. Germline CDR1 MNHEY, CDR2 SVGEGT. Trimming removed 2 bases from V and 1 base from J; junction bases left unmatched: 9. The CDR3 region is CASSYSFGGGGTDTQYF. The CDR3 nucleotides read TGTGCCAGCAGTTACAGCTTCGGCGGGGGTGGCACAGATACGCAGTATTTT.

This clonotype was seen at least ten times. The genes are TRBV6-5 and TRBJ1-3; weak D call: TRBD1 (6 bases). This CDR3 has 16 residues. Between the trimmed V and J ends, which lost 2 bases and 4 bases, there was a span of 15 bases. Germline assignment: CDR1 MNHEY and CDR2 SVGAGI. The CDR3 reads CASSYNSGAGGNTIYF. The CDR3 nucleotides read TGTGCCAGCAGTTACAATTCGGGGGCAGGGGGAAACACCATATATTTT.

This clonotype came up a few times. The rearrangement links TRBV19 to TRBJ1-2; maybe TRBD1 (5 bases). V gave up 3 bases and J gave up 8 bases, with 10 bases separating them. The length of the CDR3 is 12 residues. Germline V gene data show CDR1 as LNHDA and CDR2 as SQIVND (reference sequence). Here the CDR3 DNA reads TGTGCCAGTAGTATCAACGGGGCCGGCTACACCTTC. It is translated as CASSINGAGYTF.

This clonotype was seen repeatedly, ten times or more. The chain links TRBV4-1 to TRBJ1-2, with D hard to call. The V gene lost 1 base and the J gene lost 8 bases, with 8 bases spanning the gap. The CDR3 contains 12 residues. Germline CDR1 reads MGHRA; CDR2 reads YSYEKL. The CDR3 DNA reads TGCGCCAGCAGCCAAGGAATCCGGGGCTACACCTTC. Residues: CASSQGIRGYTF.

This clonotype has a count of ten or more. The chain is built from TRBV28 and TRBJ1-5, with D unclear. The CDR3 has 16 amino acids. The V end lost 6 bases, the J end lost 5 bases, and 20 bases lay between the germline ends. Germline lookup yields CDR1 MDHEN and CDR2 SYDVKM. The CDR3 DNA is TGTGCCAGCAGACTCTGGGGTAGCGGGTTGGATCAGCCCCAGCATTTT. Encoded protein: CASRLWGSGLDQPQHF.

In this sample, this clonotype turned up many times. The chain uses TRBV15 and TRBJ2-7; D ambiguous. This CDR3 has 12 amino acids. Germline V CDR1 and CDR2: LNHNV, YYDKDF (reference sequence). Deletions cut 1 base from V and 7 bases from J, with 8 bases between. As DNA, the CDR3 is TGTGCCACCAGCAGAGTTATTGGGGAGCAGTACTTC. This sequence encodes CATSRVIGEQYF.

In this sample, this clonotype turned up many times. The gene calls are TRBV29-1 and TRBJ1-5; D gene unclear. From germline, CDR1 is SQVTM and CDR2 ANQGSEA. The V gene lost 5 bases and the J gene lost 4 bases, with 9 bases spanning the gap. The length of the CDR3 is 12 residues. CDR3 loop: CSVSYQNQPQHF. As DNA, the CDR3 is TGCAGCGTTTCTTATCAGAATCAGCCCCAGCATTTT.

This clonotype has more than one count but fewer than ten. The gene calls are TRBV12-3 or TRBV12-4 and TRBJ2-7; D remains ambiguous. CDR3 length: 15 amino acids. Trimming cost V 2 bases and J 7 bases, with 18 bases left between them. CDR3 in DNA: TGTGCCAGCAGTTTAAGGTTCGGTCCAAGGGATGAGCAGTACTTC. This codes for CASSLRFGPRDEQYF.

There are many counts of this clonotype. As DNA, the CDR3 is TGTGCCAGCAGGGGGATCTATGGCTACACCTTC. Translated: CASRGIYGYTF. This chain joins TRBV6-1 and TRBJ1-2; no firm D call. This CDR3 has 11 residues. Germline CDR1 and CDR2: MNHNS and SASEGT. Trimming pared 6 bases from V and 4 bases from J, leaving 6 bases between.

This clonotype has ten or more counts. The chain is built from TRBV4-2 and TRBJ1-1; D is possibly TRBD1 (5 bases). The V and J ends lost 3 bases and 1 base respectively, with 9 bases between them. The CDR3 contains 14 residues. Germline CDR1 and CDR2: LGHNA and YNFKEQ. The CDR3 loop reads CASSQTAPNTEAFF. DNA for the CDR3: TGTGCCAGCAGCCAGACAGCCCCGAACACTGAAGCTTTCTTT.

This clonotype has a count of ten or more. For the CDR3, the DNA is TGCGCCAGCAGCCCTTATGTGACAGGGAAGCTGTTTTTT. Residues: CASSPYVTGKLFF. V is TRBV4-1 and J is TRBJ2-2, with 7 nucleotides matching TRBD1. J was trimmed by 12 bases and V by 4 bases; bases with no gene match: 8. CDR1 is MGHRA and CDR2 is YSYEKL in the germline V gene. The CDR3 covers 13 residues.

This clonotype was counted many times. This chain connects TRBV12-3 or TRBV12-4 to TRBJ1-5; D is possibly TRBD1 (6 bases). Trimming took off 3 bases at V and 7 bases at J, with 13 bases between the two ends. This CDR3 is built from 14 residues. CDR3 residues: CASSFGLRGQPQHF. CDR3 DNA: TGTGCCAGCAGTTTCGGGCTCAGGGGACAGCCCCAGCATTTT.

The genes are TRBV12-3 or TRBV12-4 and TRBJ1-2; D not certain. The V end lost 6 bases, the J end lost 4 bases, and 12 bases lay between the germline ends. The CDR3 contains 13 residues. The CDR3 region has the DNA TGTGCCAGCAGCCTCAGGCGGAGCTATGGCTACACCTTC. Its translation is CASSLRRSYGYTF.

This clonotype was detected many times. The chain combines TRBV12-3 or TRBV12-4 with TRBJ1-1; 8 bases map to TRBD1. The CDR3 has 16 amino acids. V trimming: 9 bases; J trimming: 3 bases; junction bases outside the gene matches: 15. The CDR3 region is CASLRDRIFTDTEAFF. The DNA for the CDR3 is TGTGCCAGTCTCCGGGACAGGATTTTTACGGACACTGAAGCTTTCTTT.

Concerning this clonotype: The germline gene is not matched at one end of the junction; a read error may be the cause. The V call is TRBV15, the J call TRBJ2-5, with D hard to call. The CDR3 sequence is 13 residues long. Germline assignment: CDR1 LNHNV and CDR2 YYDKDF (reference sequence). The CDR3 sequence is CATSRELRETQHF. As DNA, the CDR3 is TGTGCCACCAGCAGAGAACTAAGAGAGACCCAGCACTTC.

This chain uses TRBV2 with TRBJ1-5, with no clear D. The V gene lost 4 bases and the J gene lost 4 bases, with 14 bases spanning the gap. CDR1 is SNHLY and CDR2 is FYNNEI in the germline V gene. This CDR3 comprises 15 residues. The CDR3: CASSVDTPANQPQHF. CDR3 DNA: TGTGCCAGCAGTGTCGACACTCCAGCAAATCAGCCCCAGCATTTT.

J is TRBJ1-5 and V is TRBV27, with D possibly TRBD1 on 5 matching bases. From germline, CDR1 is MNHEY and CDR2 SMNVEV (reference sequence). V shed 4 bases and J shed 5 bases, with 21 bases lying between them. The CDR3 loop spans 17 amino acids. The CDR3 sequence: CASSSVTDPGGHQPQHF. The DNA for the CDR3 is TGTGCCAGCAGTTCAGTAACGGACCCTGGGGGTCATCAGCCCCAGCATTTT.

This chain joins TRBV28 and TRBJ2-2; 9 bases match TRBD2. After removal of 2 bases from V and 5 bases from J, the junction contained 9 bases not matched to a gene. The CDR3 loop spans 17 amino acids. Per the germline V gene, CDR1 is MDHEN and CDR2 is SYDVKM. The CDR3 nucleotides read TGTGCCAGCAGTTTACCGAAAAAGCGGGAGGTTACCGGGGAGCTGTTTTTT. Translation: CASSLPKKREVTGELFF.